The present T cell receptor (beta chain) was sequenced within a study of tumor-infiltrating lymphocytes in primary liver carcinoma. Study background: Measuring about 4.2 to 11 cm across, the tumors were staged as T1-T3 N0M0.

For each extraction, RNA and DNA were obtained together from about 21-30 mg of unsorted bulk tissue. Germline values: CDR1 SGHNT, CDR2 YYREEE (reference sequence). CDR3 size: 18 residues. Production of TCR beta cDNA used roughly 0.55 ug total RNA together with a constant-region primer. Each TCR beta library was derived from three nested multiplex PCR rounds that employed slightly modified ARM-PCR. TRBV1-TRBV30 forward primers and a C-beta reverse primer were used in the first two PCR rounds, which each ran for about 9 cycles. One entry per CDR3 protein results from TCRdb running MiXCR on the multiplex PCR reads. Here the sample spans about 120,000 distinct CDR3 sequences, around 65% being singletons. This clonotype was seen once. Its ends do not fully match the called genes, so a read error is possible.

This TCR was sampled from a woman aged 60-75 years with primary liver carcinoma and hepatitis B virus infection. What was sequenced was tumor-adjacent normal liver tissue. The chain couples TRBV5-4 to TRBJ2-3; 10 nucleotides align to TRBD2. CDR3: CASSNLAASGSRTDTHYF. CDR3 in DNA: TGTGCCAGCAGTAACCTGGCGGCTAGCGGGAGTCGGACAGATACGCATTATTTT.